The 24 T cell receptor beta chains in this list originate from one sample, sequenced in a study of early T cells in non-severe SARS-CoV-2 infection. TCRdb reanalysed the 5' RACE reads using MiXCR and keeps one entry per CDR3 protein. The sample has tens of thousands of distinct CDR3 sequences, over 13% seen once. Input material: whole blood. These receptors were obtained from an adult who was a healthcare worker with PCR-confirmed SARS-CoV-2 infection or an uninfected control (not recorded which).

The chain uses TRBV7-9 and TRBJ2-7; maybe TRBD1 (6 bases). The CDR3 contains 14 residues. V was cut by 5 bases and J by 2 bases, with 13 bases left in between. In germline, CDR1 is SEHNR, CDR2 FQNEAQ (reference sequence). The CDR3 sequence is CASSAGQWTYEQYF. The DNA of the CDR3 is TGTGCCAGCAGCGCCGGACAGTGGACCTACGAGCAGTACTTC. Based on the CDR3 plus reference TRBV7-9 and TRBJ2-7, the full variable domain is DTGVSQNPRHKITKRGQNVTFRCDPISEHNRLYWYRQTLGQGPEFLTYFQNEAQLEKSRLLSDRFSAERPKGSFSTLEIQRTEQGDSAMYLCASSAGQWTYEQYFGPGTRLTVT.

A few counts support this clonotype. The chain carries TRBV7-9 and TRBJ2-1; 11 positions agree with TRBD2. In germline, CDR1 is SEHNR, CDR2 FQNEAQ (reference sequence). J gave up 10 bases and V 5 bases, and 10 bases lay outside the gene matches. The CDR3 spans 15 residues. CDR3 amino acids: CASSEGIAGGGEQFF. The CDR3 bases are TGTGCCAGCAGCGAGGGTATAGCGGGAGGGGGCGAGCAGTTCTTC.

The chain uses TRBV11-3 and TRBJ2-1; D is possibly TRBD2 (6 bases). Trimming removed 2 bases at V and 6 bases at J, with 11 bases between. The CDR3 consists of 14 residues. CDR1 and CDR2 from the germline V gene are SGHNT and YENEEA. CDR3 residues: CASSLRGGGNEQFF. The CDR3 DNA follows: TGTGCCAGCAGCTTAAGGGGAGGAGGCAATGAGCAGTTCTTC.

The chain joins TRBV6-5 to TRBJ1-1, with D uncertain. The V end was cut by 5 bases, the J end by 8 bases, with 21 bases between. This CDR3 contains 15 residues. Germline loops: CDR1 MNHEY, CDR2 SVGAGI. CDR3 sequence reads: CASSAPQVSLSEAFF. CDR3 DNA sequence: TGTGCCAGCAGTGCTCCTCAGGTGTCGCTTTCAGAAGCTTTCTTT.

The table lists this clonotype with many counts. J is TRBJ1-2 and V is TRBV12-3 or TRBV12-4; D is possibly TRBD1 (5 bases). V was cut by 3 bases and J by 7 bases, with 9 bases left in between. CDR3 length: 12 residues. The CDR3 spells CASSLTVSGYTF. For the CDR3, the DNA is TGTGCCAGCAGTTTGACAGTCTCTGGCTACACCTTC.

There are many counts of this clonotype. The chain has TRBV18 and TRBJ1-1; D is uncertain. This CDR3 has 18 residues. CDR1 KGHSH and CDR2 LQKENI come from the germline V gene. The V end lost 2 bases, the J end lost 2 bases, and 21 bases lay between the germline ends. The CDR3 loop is CASSPKLYTRNTNTEAFF. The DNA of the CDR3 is TGTGCCAGCTCACCAAAGTTATACACACGGAATACTAACACTGAAGCTTTCTTT.

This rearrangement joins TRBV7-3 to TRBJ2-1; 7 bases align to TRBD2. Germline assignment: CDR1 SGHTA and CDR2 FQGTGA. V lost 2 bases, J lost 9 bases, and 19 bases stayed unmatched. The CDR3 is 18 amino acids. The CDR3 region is CASSLAHSGPSGIGEQFF. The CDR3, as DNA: TGTGCCAGCAGCTTAGCTCACTCAGGGCCCAGCGGGATAGGTGAGCAGTTCTTC.

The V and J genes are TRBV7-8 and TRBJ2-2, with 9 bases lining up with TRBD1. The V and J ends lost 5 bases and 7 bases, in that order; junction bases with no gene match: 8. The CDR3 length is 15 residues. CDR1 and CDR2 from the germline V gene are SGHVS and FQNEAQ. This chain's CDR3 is CASSIYRGQGGELFF. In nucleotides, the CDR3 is TGTGCCAGCAGCATCTACAGGGGGCAGGGCGGGGAGCTGTTTTTT.

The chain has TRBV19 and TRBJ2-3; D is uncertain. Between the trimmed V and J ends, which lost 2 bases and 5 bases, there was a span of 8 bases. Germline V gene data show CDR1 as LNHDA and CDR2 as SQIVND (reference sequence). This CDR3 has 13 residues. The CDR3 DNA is TGTGCCAGTAGTATAACCCCCAAAGATACGCAGTATTTT. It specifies CASSITPKDTQYF.

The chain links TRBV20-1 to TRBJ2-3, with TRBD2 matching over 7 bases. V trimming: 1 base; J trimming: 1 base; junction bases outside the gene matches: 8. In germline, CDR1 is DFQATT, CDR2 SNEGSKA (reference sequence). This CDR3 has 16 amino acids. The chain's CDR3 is CSARGSGLGGTDTQYF. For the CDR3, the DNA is TGCAGTGCTAGAGGGAGCGGACTAGGTGGCACAGATACGCAGTATTTT.

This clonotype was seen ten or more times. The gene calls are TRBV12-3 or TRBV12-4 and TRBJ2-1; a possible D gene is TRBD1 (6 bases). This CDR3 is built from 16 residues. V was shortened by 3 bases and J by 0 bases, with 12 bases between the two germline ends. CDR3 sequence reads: CASSLWGHSSYNEQFF. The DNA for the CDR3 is TGTGCCAGCAGTTTGTGGGGGCACAGCTCCTACAATGAGCAGTTCTTC.

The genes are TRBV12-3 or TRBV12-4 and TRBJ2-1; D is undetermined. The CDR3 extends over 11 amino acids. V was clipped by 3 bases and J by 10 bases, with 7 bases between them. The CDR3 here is CASSFIGEQFF. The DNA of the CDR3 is TGTGCCAGCAGTTTTATCGGGGAGCAGTTCTTC.

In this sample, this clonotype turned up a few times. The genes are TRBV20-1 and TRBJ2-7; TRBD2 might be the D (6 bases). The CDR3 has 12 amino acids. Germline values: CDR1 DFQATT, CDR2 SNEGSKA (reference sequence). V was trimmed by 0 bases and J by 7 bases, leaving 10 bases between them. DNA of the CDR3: TGCAGTGCTAGAGATGCGGGGTATGAGCAGTACTTC. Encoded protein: CSARDAGYEQYF.

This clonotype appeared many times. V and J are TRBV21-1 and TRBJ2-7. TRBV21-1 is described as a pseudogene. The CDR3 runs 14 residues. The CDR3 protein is CASSKRKASYEQYF. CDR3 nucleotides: TGTGCCAGCAGCAAAAGGAAGGCCTCCTACGAGCAGTACTTC.

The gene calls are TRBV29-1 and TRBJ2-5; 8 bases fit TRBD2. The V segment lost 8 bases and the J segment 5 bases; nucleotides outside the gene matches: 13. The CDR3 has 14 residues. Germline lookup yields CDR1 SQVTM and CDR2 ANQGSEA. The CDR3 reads CSPPAGGVLETQYF. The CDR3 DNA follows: TGCAGCCCCCCGGCGGGGGGCGTCCTGGAGACCCAGTACTTC.

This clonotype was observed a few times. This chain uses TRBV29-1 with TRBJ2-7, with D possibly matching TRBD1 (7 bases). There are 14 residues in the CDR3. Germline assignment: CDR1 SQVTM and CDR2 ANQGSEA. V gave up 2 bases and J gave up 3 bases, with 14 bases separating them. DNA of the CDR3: TGCAGCGTTGAATGGGGCAGGGGGGACTACGAGCAGTACTTC. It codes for CSVEWGRGDYEQYF.

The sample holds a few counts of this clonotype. CDR3 protein: CASSAGGRQDPGHSSYNEQFF. The CDR3 nucleotides are TGTGCCAGCAGTGCAGGCGGCAGACAGGACCCCGGCCATAGCTCCTACAATGAGCAGTTCTTC. The rearrangement joins TRBV12-3 or TRBV12-4 to TRBJ2-1; a possible D gene is TRBD1 (6 bases). This CDR3 is 21 amino acids long. The germline V and J ends were trimmed by 5 bases and 0 bases, with 29 bases remaining between them.

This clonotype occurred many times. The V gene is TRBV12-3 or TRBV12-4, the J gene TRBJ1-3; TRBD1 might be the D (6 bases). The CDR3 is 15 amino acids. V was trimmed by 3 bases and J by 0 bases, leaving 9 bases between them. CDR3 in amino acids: CASSLKGHSGNTIYF. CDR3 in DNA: TGTGCCAGCAGTTTGAAGGGACACTCTGGAAACACCATATATTTT.

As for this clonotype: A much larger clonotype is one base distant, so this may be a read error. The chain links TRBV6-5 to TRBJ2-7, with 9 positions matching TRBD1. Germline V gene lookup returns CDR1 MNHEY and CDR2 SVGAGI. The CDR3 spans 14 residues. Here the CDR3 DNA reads TGTGCCAGCAGCGGGACAGGGACGTCTAACGAGCGGTACTTC. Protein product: CASSGTGTSNERYF.

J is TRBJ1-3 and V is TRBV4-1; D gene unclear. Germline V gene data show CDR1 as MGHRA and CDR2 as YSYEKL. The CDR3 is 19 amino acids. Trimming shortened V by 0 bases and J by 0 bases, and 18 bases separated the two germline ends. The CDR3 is CASSQDLTAGWGSGNTIYF. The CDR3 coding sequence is TGCGCCAGCAGCCAAGATCTGACCGCGGGTTGGGGCTCTGGAAACACCATATATTTT.

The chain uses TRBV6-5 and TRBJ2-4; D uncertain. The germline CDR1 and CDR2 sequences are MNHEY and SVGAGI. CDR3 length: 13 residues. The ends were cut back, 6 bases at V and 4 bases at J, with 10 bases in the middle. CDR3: CASRGVRKNIQYF. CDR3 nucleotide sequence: TGTGCCAGCAGAGGTGTGCGAAAAAACATTCAGTACTTC.

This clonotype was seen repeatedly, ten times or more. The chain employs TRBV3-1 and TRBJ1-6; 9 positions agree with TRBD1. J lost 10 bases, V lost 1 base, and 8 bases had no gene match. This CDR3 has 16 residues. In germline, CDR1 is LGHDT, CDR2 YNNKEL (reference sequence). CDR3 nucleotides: TGTGCCAGCAGCCAAGGCCCGGGACAGGGAAGCTCACCCCTCCACTTT. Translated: CASSQGPGQGSSPLHF.

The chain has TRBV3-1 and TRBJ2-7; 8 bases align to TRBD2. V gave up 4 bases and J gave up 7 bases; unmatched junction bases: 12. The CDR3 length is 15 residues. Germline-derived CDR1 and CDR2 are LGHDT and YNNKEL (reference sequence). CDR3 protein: CASSPSGGHRREQYF. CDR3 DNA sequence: TGTGCCAGCAGCCCCTCGGGGGGGCATCGCCGGGAGCAGTACTTC.

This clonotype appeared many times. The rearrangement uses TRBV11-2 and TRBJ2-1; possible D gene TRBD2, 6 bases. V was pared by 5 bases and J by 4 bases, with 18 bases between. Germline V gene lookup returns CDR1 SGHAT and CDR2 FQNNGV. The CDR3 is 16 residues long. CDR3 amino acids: CASSPEGLARYNEQFF. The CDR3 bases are TGTGCCAGCAGCCCCGAGGGGCTAGCGAGGTACAATGAGCAGTTCTTC. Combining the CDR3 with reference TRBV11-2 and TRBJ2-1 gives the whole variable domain EAGVAQSPRYKIIEKRQSVAFWCNPISGHATLYWYQQILGQGPKLLIQFQNNGVVDDSQLPKDRFSAERLKGVDSTLKIQPAKLEDSAVYLCASSPEGLARYNEQFFGPGTRLTVL.